This TCR beta chain came from a study of T-cell reconstitution after alpha-beta-depleted transplantation in children (TCRdb year 2016). Looking at the study overall: Using TCR repertoire profiling, the study followed T-cell immune reconstitution in a quantitative way in children after TCRalphabeta/CD19-depleted allogeneic hematopoietic cell transplantation.

About this clonotype itself: It has no known antigen specificity. Base qualities are not at hand, and no much larger clone is one base apart.

Library preparation was by PCR. The reads were generated on an Illumina HiSeq 2500. Molecular barcoding was employed in the preparation of TCR libraries, with unique molecular identifiers being used to normalize TCRbeta repertoire quantification. TCRdb trimmed public reads at Q25 via fastp, called clones via MiXCR and kept in-frame beta chains. CDR3 protein sequences are deduplicated, and each keeps its most common genes and DNA. The sample profile shows fewer than 550,000 distinct CDR3 sequences; 9.5% to 13% of them were found once. In total, the top ten clones hold approximately 5% of the sample. CDR1 and CDR2, per the germline V gene (reference sequence), are DFQATT and SNEGSKA. The junction shows trimming of 0 bases on V and 5 bases on J, and the gene matches do not reach 6 bases of it. Inclusive of the bounding cysteine and phenylalanine, the CDR3 is 15 residues long. CDR3 DNA only is kept here, 45 bases in frame from base 1.

The material sequenced was PBMCs from the stem cell graft donor, taken from the stem cell graft. The sequence was obtained from a human donor who donated a stem cell graft to a child with acute myeloid leukemia. The V gene is TRBV20-1 and the J gene is TRBJ2-3, with 9 bases aligning to TRBD1. The CDR3 protein is CSARDMGQGGDTQYF. The DNA sequence is as follows: TGCAGTGCTAGAGATATGGGACAGGGAGGAGATACGCAGTATTTT.